Presented here are 18 T cell receptor beta chains from one specimen sequenced in a study of cytomegalovirus exposure and HLA in healthy donors (dated by TCRdb to the late 2010s). The library relied on the immunoSEQ multiplex PCR assay. For the multiplex PCR, a mixture combining 60 forward primers for TCR Vbeta segments and 13 reverse primers for TCR Jbeta segments was used. Not all clones reach the TCRdb copy of this immuneACCESS table, which keeps in-frame sequences only. Checked studies attribute under half of the gap to unresolved V genes and leave the rest unexplained. Present in this sample are 100,000 to 150,000 clones, around 83% of which were seen just once. Clones ranked in the top ten supply 2.5% to 3% of the sample. The sample consisted of PBMCs. These TCRs come from a woman aged 18-35 years in good health and CMV-seropositive.

The V and J genes are TRBV6-5 and TRBJ2-7; 7 bases are shared with TRBD1. The length of the CDR3 is 13 residues. CDR1 and CDR2 from the germline V gene are MNHEY and SVGAGI. Trimming removed 5 bases from V and 1 base from J; junction bases left unmatched: 2. In DNA form, the CDR3 reads TGTGCCAGCAGTCCGACAGGGTCCTACGAGCAGTACTTC. It is translated as CASSPTGSYEQYF.

The CDR3 DNA is TGTGCCAGTATGGACGGTAGCGCGAACACCGGGGAGCTGTTTTTT. Translated, it gives CASMDGSANTGELFF. The chain links TRBV19 to TRBJ2-2; D is perhaps TRBD2 (5 bases). Trimming removed 7 bases from V and 0 bases from J, with 12 bases in between. CDR3 length: 15 residues. Germline assignment: CDR1 LNHDA and CDR2 SQIVND (reference sequence).

As DNA, the CDR3 is TGCGCCAGCAGCTTGACGGCGGGGGGCGGGGCAGATACGCAGTATTTT. Its translation is CASSLTAGGGADTQYF. This chain uses TRBV5-1 with TRBJ2-3, with 8 bases matching TRBD2. V was pared by 1 base and J by 4 bases, with 8 bases of the junction left unmatched. There are 16 residues in the CDR3. CDR1 is SGHRS and CDR2 is YFSETQ in the germline V gene.

A few counts support this clone. The V gene is TRBV4-1, the J gene TRBJ2-5, with 10 bases that match TRBD1. Germline CDR1 is MGHRA and CDR2 is YSYEKL. CDR3 size: 15 residues. Unmatched junction bases numbered 3, after V lost 2 bases and J lost 3 bases. The CDR3 DNA sequence: TGCGCCAGCAGCCAACGCGGGACAGGGGAAGAGACCCAGTACTTC. Protein product: CASSQRGTGEETQYF.

The chain recombines TRBV18 with TRBJ1-4, with D possibly TRBD1 on 5 matching bases. V lost 6 bases and J 8 bases, leaving 25 bases between the germline ends. This CDR3 is 17 amino acids long. The germline V gene encodes CDR1 KGHSH and CDR2 LQKENI. Here the CDR3 DNA reads TGTGCCAGCTCCCGAAATCGACACGACAGTTCTGAGGAAAAACTGTTTTTT. Translated: CASSRNRHDSSEEKLFF.

This sequence joins TRBV2 and TRBJ1-6; D is ambiguous. Trimming removed 4 bases from V and 3 bases from J, with 4 bases in between. The CDR3 contains 13 residues. Germline CDR1 SNHLY, CDR2 FYNNEI. Here the CDR3 DNA reads TGTGCCAGCAGTGGTAACTATAATTCACCCCTCCACTTT. Translated: CASSGNYNSPLHF.

The chain carries TRBV7-2 and TRBJ2-3, with 11 bases fitting TRBD2. CDR1 is SGHTA and CDR2 is FQGNSA in the germline V gene. The CDR3 contains 16 residues. V was pared by 3 bases and J by 5 bases, with 7 bases of the junction left unmatched. The CDR3 bases are TGTGCCAGCAGCTTTGCTAGCGGGGGGATGCAAGATACGCAGTATTTT. This sequence encodes CASSFASGGMQDTQYF.

The CDR3 sequence: CASSPGTGNEKLFF. In DNA form, the CDR3 reads TGTGCCAGCAGTCCCGGGACAGGGAATGAAAAACTGTTTTTT. This chain uses TRBV6-5 with TRBJ1-4; 9 bases map to TRBD1. The CDR3 contains 14 residues. Germline CDR1 MNHEY, CDR2 SVGAGI. J was trimmed by 5 bases and V by 5 bases; bases with no gene match: 3.

The gene calls are TRBV5-1 and TRBJ1-1, with a possible D match to TRBD1 (6 bases). The CDR3 spans 18 residues. Germline V CDR1 and CDR2: SGHRS, YFSETQ. The V gene lost 0 bases and the J gene lost 1 base, with 19 bases spanning the gap. The CDR3 bases are TGCGCCAGCAGCTTGGACTTCCGGGACACCGTTTCGAACACTGAAGCTTTCTTT. Its protein is CASSLDFRDTVSNTEAFF.

This clone was counted once. CDR3 DNA: TGCGCCAGCAGCCGGCCGGGGGACAGGATAAATTTTGAAGCTTTCTTT. Protein product: CASSRPGDRINFEAFF. The V gene is TRBV4-1, the J gene TRBJ1-1, with 8 bases that match TRBD1. CDR1 and CDR2 (germline): MGHRA, YSYEKL. With 4 bases clipped from V and 7 bases from J, the junction kept 14 bases outside the gene matches. The CDR3 contains 16 residues.

This rearrangement joins TRBV6-5 to TRBJ2-5; 7 bases line up with TRBD1. This CDR3 has 14 amino acids. CDR1 is MNHEY and CDR2 is SVGAGI in the germline V gene. V was clipped by 8 bases and J by 4 bases; unmatched bases: 10. This CDR3 reads CASRLGGSRETQYF. CDR3 in DNA: TGTGCCAGCCGGCTAGGGGGCTCGAGAGAGACCCAGTACTTC.

V usage is TRBV5-4 and J usage is TRBJ2-7; TRBD2 agrees at 7 bases. V dropped 0 bases and J dropped 0; count of bases not matched to a gene: 15. The CDR3 spans 19 residues. In germline, CDR1 is SGHNT, CDR2 YYREEE (reference sequence). DNA of the CDR3: TGTGCCAGCAGCTTGGCCCGAGGAGTCGGCGGGGGAATCTCCTACGAGCAGTACTTC. Translation: CASSLARGVGGGISYEQYF.

This chain joins TRBV4-1 and TRBJ2-1; maybe TRBD2 (7 bases). Trimming left V 3 bases short and J 7 bases short, with 16 bases between. The CDR3 is 15 residues long. Germline CDR1 and CDR2: MGHRA and YSYEKL. As DNA, the CDR3 is TGCGCCAGCAGCCAGCCCCGGGGGGCCCGGAATGAGCAGTTCTTC. Its translation is CASSQPRGARNEQFF.

The rearrangement uses TRBV25-1 and TRBJ2-5; tentatively, D is TRBD1 (6 bases). The germline V gene has CDR1 MGHDK and CDR2 SYGVNS. There are 16 residues in the CDR3. V was clipped by 3 bases and J by 5 bases, with 19 bases between them. This CDR3 reads CASSDKMVQGGETQYF. CDR3 nucleotide sequence: TGTGCCAGCAGTGATAAGATGGTACAGGGTGGGGAGACCCAGTACTTC.

The chain couples TRBV5-4 to TRBJ2-7, with 11 bases matching TRBD1. V lost 2 bases and J lost 6; bases outside the gene matches: 4. The CDR3 runs to 14 residues. Germline CDR1 reads SGHNT; CDR2 reads YYREEE (reference sequence). As DNA, the CDR3 is TGTGCCAGCAGCTTTGGGACAGGGGGGCGCGAGCAGTACTTC. Protein sequence: CASSFGTGGREQYF.

On this clone itself: The junction departs from the called germline gene at one end, perhaps through a read error. V and J are TRBV7-9 and TRBJ1-1, with D maybe TRBD1 (6 bases). The CDR3 runs to 15 residues. Germline V lookup: CDR1 SEHNR, CDR2 FQNEAQ (reference sequence). The CDR3 region has the DNA TGTTCCAGCAGACCTAAAGACAGGCTTGGGACTGAAGCTTTCTTT. Protein: CSSRPKDRLGTEAFF.

The chain combines TRBV27 with TRBJ1-1; no definite D call. Trimming took off 6 bases at V and 0 bases at J, with 8 bases between the two ends. Germline values: CDR1 MNHEY, CDR2 SMNVEV (reference sequence). The CDR3 covers 13 residues. The CDR3, as DNA: TGTGCCAGCAGGGATACTATGAACACTGAAGCTTTCTTT. This sequence encodes CASRDTMNTEAFF.

The rearrangement joins TRBV19 to TRBJ2-1, with 11 bases matching TRBD2. Germline loops: CDR1 LNHDA, CDR2 SQIVND (reference sequence). The CDR3 runs to 15 residues. J lost 8 bases, V lost 9 bases, and 12 bases had no gene match. In DNA, the CDR3 is TGTGCCAGGACCCAGATAGCGGGGGGGGACGATGAGCAGTTCTTC. It specifies CARTQIAGGDDEQFF.